The 12 T cell receptor beta chains below were found in one sample sequenced in a study of chemoradiotherapy in HPV16-positive cancers (dated by TCRdb to the early 2020s). The library relied on the immunoSEQ multiplex PCR assay. Not all clones reach the TCRdb copy of this immuneACCESS table, which keeps in-frame sequences only. Checked studies attribute under half of the gap to unresolved V genes and leave the rest unexplained. This sample lists about 12,000 clones; around 82% were detected once. Of the sample, about 1.1% is held by the ten largest clones. This specimen was acquired from a patient who underwent chemoradiotherapy. The origin of the receptors is a human donor with HPV-associated anogenital cancer.

The count of this clone is one. This chain joins TRBV27 and TRBJ2-2, with D perhaps matching TRBD1 (6 bases). V lost 2 bases and J lost 8, with 9 bases in between. The CDR3 extends over 13 amino acids. CDR1 and CDR2 (germline): MNHEY, SMNVEV (reference sequence). DNA for the CDR3: TGTGCCAGCAGTTTAATGGGGGCGGGGGAGCTGTTTTTT. Translated: CASSLMGAGELFF.

This rearrangement joins TRBV19 to TRBJ1-6, with a possible D match to TRBD1 (6 bases). V lost 7 bases and J 6 bases, leaving 19 bases between the germline ends. CDR3 size: 16 residues. Germline V CDR1 and CDR2: LNHDA, SQIVND (reference sequence). CDR3 amino acids: CASNNLRGALNSPLHF. The CDR3 nucleotides are TGTGCCAGTAACAACCTCCGGGGGGCTCTTAATTCACCCCTCCACTTT. Combining the CDR3 with reference TRBV19 and TRBJ1-6 gives the whole variable domain DGGITQSPKYLFRKEGQNVTLSCEQNLNHDAMYWYRQDPGQGLRLIYYSQIVNDFQKGDIAEGYSVSREKKESFPLTVTSAQKNPTAFYLCASNNLRGALNSPLHFGNGTRLTVT.

This chain uses TRBV11-3 with TRBJ2-2; D gene ambiguous. CDR3 size: 18 residues. Germline loops: CDR1 SGHNT, CDR2 YENEEA. Deletions cut 0 bases from V and 1 base from J, with 15 bases between. The CDR3 loop reads CASSLESLASQNTGELFF. The CDR3 DNA reads TGTGCCAGCAGCTTAGAAAGTCTGGCGTCACAGAACACCGGGGAGCTGTTTTTT.

The chain joins TRBV6-5 to TRBJ2-2; D gene unclear. In germline, CDR1 is MNHEY, CDR2 SVGAGI. CDR3 length: 13 amino acids. The V and J ends lost 6 bases and 4 bases respectively, with 9 bases between them. The CDR3 loop is CASREISTGELFF. The CDR3 region has the DNA TGTGCCAGCAGAGAAATCTCCACCGGGGAGCTGTTTTTT.

V usage is TRBV10-2 and J usage is TRBJ2-3; 8 nucleotides match TRBD2. Unmatched junction bases numbered 6, after V lost 9 bases and J lost 1 base. The CDR3 sequence is 14 residues long. The germline V gene encodes CDR1 WSHSY and CDR2 SAAADI. CDR3 bases: TGCGCCAGTGCTGGTAGCGGGGGCACAGATACGCAGTATTTT. This codes for CASAGSGGTDTQYF.

J is TRBJ1-4 and V is TRBV15, with 7 bases fitting TRBD1. Trimming took 6 bases from V and 10 from J; bases not matched to a gene: 11. This CDR3 region has 14 residues. The germline V gene encodes CDR1 LNHNV and CDR2 YYDKDF (reference sequence). CDR3 in DNA: TGTGCCACCAGAAGGGCAGGGGGGGACATAAAACTGTTTTTT. Translation: CATRRAGGDIKLFF.

This chain joins TRBV19 and TRBJ2-7; D gene ambiguous. The CDR3 covers 10 residues. Trimming took 7 bases from V and 3 from J, leaving 4 bases between them. The germline CDR1 and CDR2 sequences are LNHDA and SQIVND (reference sequence). The CDR3 region has the DNA TGTGCCAGTAAGTTCTACGAGCAGTACTTC. This gives the protein CASKFYEQYF.

CDR3 bases: TGTGCCGCCCTCGTACGGGGGATTGAAAAACTGTTTTTT. This translates into CAALVRGIEKLFF. This chain connects TRBV6-1 to TRBJ1-4, with D possibly TRBD1 on 5 matching bases. CDR3 size: 13 residues. Deletions cut 11 bases from V and 7 bases from J, with 17 bases between. CDR1 is MNHNS and CDR2 is SASEGT in the germline V gene.

The genes are TRBV7-3 and TRBJ1-1; 8 nucleotides line up with TRBD1. V dropped 2 bases and J dropped 6; count of bases not matched to a gene: 5. The CDR3 is 14 amino acids. The germline V gene has CDR1 SGHTA and CDR2 FQGTGA. For the CDR3, the DNA is TGTGCCAGCAGCTTAGGGGACAGGTTCGCTGAAGCTTTCTTT. The encoded protein is CASSLGDRFAEAFF. Using reference TRBV7-3 and TRBJ1-1 for the parts outside the CDR3, the full variable domain is GAGVSQTPSNKVTEKGKYVELRCDPISGHTALYWYRQSLGQGPEFLIYFQGTGAADDSGLPNDRFFAVRPEGSVSTLKIQRTERGDSAVYLCASSLGDRFAEAFFGQGTRLTVV.

V is TRBV5-5 and J is TRBJ1-1, with 8 bases fitting TRBD1. Unmatched junction bases numbered 2, after V lost 0 bases and J lost 1 base. The CDR3 covers 15 residues. The V gene's germline CDR1 is SGHKS and CDR2 YYEKEE (reference sequence). The CDR3 coding sequence is TGTGCCAGCAGCTTGGAGGGGACAGGGAACACTGAAGCTTTCTTT. Residues: CASSLEGTGNTEAFF.

This CDR3 is CASSPEAGLTDTQYF. The CDR3, as DNA: TGTGCCAGCTCACCAGAGGCAGGATTGACAGATACGCAGTATTTT. The gene calls are TRBV18 and TRBJ2-3, with D unresolved. Trimming left V 2 bases short and J 3 bases short, with 12 bases between. The germline CDR1 and CDR2 sequences are KGHSH and LQKENI. The CDR3 contains 15 residues.

The genes are TRBV5-1 and TRBJ1-5; D not certain. CDR1 and CDR2 from the germline V gene are SGHRS and YFSETQ. The CDR3 extends over 13 amino acids. V shed 5 bases and J shed 9 bases, with 15 bases lying between them. CDR3 amino acids: CASSPGPMGPQHF. The CDR3 DNA follows: TGCGCCAGCAGTCCCGGGCCCATGGGGCCCCAGCATTTT.